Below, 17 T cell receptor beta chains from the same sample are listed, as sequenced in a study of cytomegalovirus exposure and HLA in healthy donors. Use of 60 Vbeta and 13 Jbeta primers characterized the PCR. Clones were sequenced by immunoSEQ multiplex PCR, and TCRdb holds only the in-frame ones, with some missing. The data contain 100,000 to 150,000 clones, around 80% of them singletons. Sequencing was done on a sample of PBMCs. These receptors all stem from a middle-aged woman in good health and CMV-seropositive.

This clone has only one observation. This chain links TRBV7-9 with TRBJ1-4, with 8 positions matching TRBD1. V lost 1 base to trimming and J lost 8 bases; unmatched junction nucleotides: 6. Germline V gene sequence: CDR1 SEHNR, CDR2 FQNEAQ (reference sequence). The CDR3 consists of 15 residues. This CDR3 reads CASSLGTGMGEKLFF. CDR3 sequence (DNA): TGTGCCAGCAGCTTAGGGACAGGGATGGGGGAAAAACTGTTTTTT.

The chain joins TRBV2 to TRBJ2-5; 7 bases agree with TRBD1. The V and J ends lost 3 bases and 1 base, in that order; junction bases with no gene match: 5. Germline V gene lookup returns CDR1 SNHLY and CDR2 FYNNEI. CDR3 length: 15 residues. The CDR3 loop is CASSERGQFQETQYF. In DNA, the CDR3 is TGTGCCAGCAGTGAGAGGGGACAGTTCCAAGAGACCCAGTACTTC.

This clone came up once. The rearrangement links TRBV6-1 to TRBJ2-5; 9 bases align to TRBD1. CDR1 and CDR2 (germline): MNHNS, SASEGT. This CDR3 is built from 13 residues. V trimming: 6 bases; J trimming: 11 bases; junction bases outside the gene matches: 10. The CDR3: CASRGQGIQGQYF. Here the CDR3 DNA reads TGTGCCAGCAGGGGACAGGGTATCCAGGGGCAGTACTTC.

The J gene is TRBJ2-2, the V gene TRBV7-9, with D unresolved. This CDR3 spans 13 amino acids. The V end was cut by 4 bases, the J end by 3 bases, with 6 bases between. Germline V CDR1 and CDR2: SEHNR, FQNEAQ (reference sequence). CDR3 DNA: TGTGCCAGCAGCTCCCAGTACACCGGGGAGCTGTTTTTT. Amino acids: CASSSQYTGELFF.

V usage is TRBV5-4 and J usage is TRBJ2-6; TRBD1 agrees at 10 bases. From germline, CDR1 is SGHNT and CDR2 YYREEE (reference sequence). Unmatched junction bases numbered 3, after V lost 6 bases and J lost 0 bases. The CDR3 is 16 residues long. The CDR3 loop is CASTDRGLSGANVLTF. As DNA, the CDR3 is TGTGCCAGCACCGACAGGGGGCTCTCTGGGGCCAACGTCCTGACTTTC.

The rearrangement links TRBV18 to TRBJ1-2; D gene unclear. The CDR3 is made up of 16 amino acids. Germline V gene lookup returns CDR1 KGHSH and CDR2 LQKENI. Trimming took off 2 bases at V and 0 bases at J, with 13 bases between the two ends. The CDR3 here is CASSPIKGVANYGYTF. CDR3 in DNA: TGTGCCAGCTCACCAATTAAGGGAGTAGCTAACTATGGCTACACCTTC. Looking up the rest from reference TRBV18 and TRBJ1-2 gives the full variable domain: NAGVMQNPRHLVRRRGQEARLRCSPMKGHSHVYWYRQLPEEGLKFMVYLQKENIIDESGMPKERFSAEFPKEGPSILRIQQVVRGDSAAYFCASSPIKGVANYGYTFGSGTRLTVV.

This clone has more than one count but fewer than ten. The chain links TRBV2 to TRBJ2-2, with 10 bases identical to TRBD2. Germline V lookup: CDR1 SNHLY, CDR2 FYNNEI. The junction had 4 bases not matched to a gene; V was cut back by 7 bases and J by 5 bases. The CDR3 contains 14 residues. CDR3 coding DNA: TGTGCCAGCAATAGCGGGAGGAGGACCGGGGAGCTGTTTTTT. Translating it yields CASNSGRRTGELFF.

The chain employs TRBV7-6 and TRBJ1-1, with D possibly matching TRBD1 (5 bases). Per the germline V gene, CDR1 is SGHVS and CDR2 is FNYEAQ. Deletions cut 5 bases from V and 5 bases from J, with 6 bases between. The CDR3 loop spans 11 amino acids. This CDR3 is CASSGGTEAFF. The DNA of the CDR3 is TGTGCCAGCAGCGGGGGGACTGAAGCTTTCTTT. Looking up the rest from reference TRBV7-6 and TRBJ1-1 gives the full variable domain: GAGVSQSPRYKVTKRGQDVALRCDPISGHVSLYWYRQALGQGPEFLTYFNYEAQQDKSGLPNDRFSAERPEGSISTLTIQRTEQRDSAMYRCASSGGTEAFFGQGTRLTVV.

The CDR3 spells CATSRLGLYNEQFF. The CDR3, as DNA: TGTGCCACCAGCAGACTAGGCCTATACAATGAGCAGTTCTTC. The V call is TRBV15, the J call TRBJ2-1; D not certain. Germline V gene sequence: CDR1 LNHNV, CDR2 YYDKDF (reference sequence). Trimming left V 2 bases short and J 4 bases short, with 9 bases between. This CDR3 has 14 residues.

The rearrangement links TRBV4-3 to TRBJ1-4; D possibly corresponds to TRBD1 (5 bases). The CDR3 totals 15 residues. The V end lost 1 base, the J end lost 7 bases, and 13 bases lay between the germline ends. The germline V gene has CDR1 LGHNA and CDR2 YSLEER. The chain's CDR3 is CASSQGVRRGEKLFF. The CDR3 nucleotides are TGCGCCAGCAGCCAAGGGGTGCGAAGGGGTGAAAAACTGTTTTTT.

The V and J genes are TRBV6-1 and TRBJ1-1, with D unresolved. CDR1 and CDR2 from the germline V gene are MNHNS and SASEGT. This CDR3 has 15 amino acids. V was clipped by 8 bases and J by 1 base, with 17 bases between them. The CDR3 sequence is CASLAVPRRNTEAFF. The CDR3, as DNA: TGTGCCAGCCTCGCAGTCCCCCGGAGGAACACTGAAGCTTTCTTT.

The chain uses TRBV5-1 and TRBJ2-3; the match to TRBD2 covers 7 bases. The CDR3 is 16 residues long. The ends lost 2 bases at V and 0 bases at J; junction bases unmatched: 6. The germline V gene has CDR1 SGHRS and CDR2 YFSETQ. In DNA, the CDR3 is TGCGCCAGCAGCTTCTTACTAGCGCAAAGCACAGATACGCAGTATTTT. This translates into CASSFLLAQSTDTQYF.

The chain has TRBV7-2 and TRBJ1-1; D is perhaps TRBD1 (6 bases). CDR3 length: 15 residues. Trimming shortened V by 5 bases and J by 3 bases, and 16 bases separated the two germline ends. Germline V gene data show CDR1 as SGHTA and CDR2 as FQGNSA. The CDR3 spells CASSPHRVEDTEAFF. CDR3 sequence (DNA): TGTGCCAGCAGCCCTCACAGGGTCGAGGACACTGAAGCTTTCTTT.

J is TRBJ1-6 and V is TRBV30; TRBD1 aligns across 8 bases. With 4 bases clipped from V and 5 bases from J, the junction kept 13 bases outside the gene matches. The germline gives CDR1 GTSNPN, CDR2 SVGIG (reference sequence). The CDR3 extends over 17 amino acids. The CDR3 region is CAWKIAGGQVDNSPLHF. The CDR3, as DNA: TGTGCCTGGAAAATCGCAGGGGGCCAGGTGGATAATTCACCCCTCCACTTT.

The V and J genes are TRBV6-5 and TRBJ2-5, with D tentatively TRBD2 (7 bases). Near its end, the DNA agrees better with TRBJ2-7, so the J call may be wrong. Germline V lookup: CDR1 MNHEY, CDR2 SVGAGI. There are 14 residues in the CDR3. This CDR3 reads CASTPGAGVHEQYF. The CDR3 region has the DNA TGTGCCAGCACCCCAGGGGCGGGAGTGCACGAGCAGTACTTC.

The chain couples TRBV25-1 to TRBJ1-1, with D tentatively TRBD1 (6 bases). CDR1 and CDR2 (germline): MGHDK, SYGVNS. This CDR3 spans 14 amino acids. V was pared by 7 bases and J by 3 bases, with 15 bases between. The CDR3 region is CASKGWGPDTEAFF. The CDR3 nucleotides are TGTGCCAGCAAGGGTTGGGGGCCAGACACTGAAGCTTTCTTT. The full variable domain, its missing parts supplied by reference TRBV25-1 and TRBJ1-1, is EADIYQTPRYLVIGTGKKITLECSQTMGHDKMYWYQQDPGMELHLIHYSYGVNSTEKGDLSSESTVSRIRTEHFPLTLESARPSHTSQYLCASKGWGPDTEAFFGQGTRLTVV.

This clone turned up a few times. The CDR3 spells CASSLVLAGEPNTGELFF. As DNA, the CDR3 is TGTGCCAGCAGCTTGGTTCTAGCGGGGGAACCGAACACCGGGGAGCTGTTTTTT. This rearrangement joins TRBV5-8 to TRBJ2-2; 10 bases match TRBD2. Trimming took 0 bases from V and 0 from J; bases not matched to a gene: 5. This CDR3 is 18 amino acids long. The germline gives CDR1 SGHTS, CDR2 YDEGEE.